The 10 T cell receptor beta chains reported below all come from one sample, sequenced in a study of cytomegalovirus exposure and HLA in healthy donors. Method: immunoSEQ multiplex PCR; TCRdb's copy keeps in-frame clones and lacks some. The top ten hold about 0.96% of the sample, which has under 400,000 clones, over 75% seen once. Sequencing input: PBMCs. These receptors all stem from a man aged 30 to 45 in good health and CMV-seronegative.

Only one count was recorded for this clone. The chain combines TRBV7-9 with TRBJ2-7; 9 positions match TRBD2. Per germline, CDR1 SEHNR and CDR2 FQNEAQ (reference sequence). Trimming removed 3 bases from V and 4 bases from J; junction bases left unmatched: 10. The CDR3 is 16 residues long. The DNA of the CDR3 is TGTGCCAGCAGCTTTTGGGGGACTAGCAGAGGGTACGAGCAGTACTTC. Translation: CASSFWGTSRGYEQYF.

The V and J genes are TRBV19 and TRBJ1-5; D may be TRBD1 (5 bases). V was clipped by 8 bases and J by 1 base, with 12 bases between them. This CDR3 comprises 14 residues. Germline V gene data show CDR1 as LNHDA and CDR2 as SQIVND (reference sequence). The CDR3 loop reads CASGSGWSNQPQHF. The CDR3, as DNA: TGTGCCAGTGGATCAGGGTGGAGCAATCAGCCCCAGCATTTT. The full variable domain, its missing parts supplied by reference TRBV19 and TRBJ1-5, is DGGITQSPKYLFRKEGQNVTLSCEQNLNHDAMYWYRQDPGQGLRLIYYSQIVNDFQKGDIAEGYSVSREKKESFPLTVTSAQKNPTAFYLCASGSGWSNQPQHFGDGTRLSIL.

CDR3 DNA: TGTGCCTGGACGCTACAAGACAGGGCTCGCGGCTACACCTTC. Protein sequence: CAWTLQDRARGYTF. V usage is TRBV30 and J usage is TRBJ1-2; 7 positions match TRBD1. The CDR3 has 14 residues. V gave up 4 bases and J gave up 8 bases; unmatched junction bases: 13. Germline V gene data show CDR1 as GTSNPN and CDR2 as SVGIG (reference sequence).

The CDR3 DNA reads TGTGCCAGCAGCTGGACAGGCGCGGGGTATGGCTACACCTTC. Translating it yields CASSWTGAGYGYTF. V and J are TRBV7-2 and TRBJ1-2; 7 nucleotides align to TRBD1. Per the germline V gene, CDR1 is SGHTA and CDR2 is FQGNSA. The V and J ends lost 4 bases and 5 bases, in that order; junction bases with no gene match: 7. The length of the CDR3 is 14 residues.

The J gene is TRBJ1-5, the V gene TRBV10-3, with 11 bases matching TRBD1. The CDR3 sequence is 17 residues long. After removal of 7 bases from V and 7 bases from J, the junction contained 15 bases not matched to a gene. CDR1 and CDR2 from the germline V gene are ENHRY and SYGVKD. This CDR3 is CAIIGQGAREARQPQHF. Written as DNA, the CDR3 is TGTGCCATCATAGGACAGGGGGCGCGAGAGGCAAGACAGCCCCAGCATTTT.

The chain joins TRBV7-9 to TRBJ1-6, with D possibly being TRBD1 (6 bases). This CDR3 spans 16 amino acids. CDR1 and CDR2 from the germline V gene are SEHNR and FQNEAQ (reference sequence). The V gene lost 2 bases and the J gene lost 9 bases, with 17 bases spanning the gap. CDR3 loop: CASSLQGAGGRSPLHF. CDR3 bases: TGTGCCAGCAGCTTACAAGGGGCGGGGGGCCGTTCACCCCTCCACTTT.

The table lists this clone with a few counts. The chain is built from TRBV30 and TRBJ1-6; D is ambiguous. This CDR3 comprises 13 residues. The germline V gene has CDR1 GTSNPN and CDR2 SVGIG (reference sequence). V shed 5 bases and J shed 5 bases, with 10 bases lying between them. The CDR3 here is CAWADLNNSPLHF. In nucleotides, the CDR3 is TGTGCCTGGGCCGATCTAAATAATTCACCCCTCCACTTT.

This clone was picked up one time. The genes are TRBV18 and TRBJ2-7; the match to TRBD2 covers 11 bases. The junction had 9 bases not matched to a gene; V was cut back by 1 base and J by 7 bases. The CDR3 is 16 residues long. CDR1 and CDR2 (germline): KGHSH, LQKENI. The CDR3 region is CASSPRGTSGPEEQYF. The DNA for the CDR3 is TGTGCCAGCTCACCACGCGGGACTAGCGGCCCTGAGGAGCAGTACTTC.

The chain combines TRBV4-1 with TRBJ2-2, with D possibly TRBD2 on 5 matching bases. Between the trimmed V and J ends, which lost 1 base and 1 base, there was a span of 7 bases. The CDR3 is 15 amino acids. Germline loops: CDR1 MGHRA, CDR2 YSYEKL. The CDR3 reads CASSQVGGNTGELFF. The DNA of the CDR3 is TGCGCCAGCAGCCAAGTCGGAGGGAACACCGGGGAGCTGTTTTTT.

This clone was observed once. Written as DNA, the CDR3 is TGTGCCAGCTCACCCGGGACGGGGGATGAGCAGTTCTTC. Its protein is CASSPGTGDEQFF. The rearrangement links TRBV18 to TRBJ2-1, with D perhaps matching TRBD2 (6 bases). V gave up 3 bases and J gave up 8 bases, with 11 bases separating them. The length of the CDR3 is 13 residues. Germline V lookup: CDR1 KGHSH, CDR2 LQKENI.